The 23 T cell receptor beta chains below all came from one sample that was sequenced in a study of T cell responses to AZD1222 COVID-19 vaccine. TCRdb's table, derived via immunoSEQ multiplex PCR, lists solely in-frame clones and lacks some. The table records about 97,000 clones, around 88% of them present only once. Source: peripheral blood, taken on day 0 of AZD1222 vaccination. Source of these receptors: an adult in good health.

The chain joins TRBV29-1 to TRBJ2-5; possible D gene TRBD2, 5 bases. CDR3 length equals 14 residues. Germline CDR1 is SQVTM and CDR2 is ANQGSEA. Deletions cut 6 bases from V and 2 bases from J, with 16 bases between. The CDR3 coding sequence is TGCAGCGTCGCCCGACCGGGATCTCAAGAGACCCAGTACTTC. Translation gives CSVARPGSQETQYF.

The gene calls are TRBV28 and TRBJ1-4; 10 positions agree with TRBD1. There are 14 residues in the CDR3. The J segment lost 9 bases and the V segment lost 7 bases, leaving 8 bases of the junction unmatched. CDR1 and CDR2 (germline): MDHEN, SYDVKM. Here the CDR3 reads CASNRSGQGKKLFF. The CDR3 DNA reads TGTGCCAGCAACCGGTCGGGACAGGGGAAAAAACTGTTTTTT.

The CDR3 reads CASSLLGATGTGELFF. CDR3 coding DNA: TGTGCCAGCAGCCTACTGGGGGCGACCGGCACCGGGGAGCTGTTTTTT. The genes are TRBV28 and TRBJ2-2; maybe TRBD1 (6 bases). The length of the CDR3 is 16 residues. The germline CDR1 and CDR2 sequences are MDHEN and SYDVKM. V gave up 6 bases and J gave up 4 bases, with 18 bases separating them. Based on the CDR3 plus reference TRBV28 and TRBJ2-2, the full variable domain is DVKVTQSSRYLVKRTGEKVFLECVQDMDHENMFWYRQDPGLGLRLIYFSYDVKMKEKGDIPEGYSVSREKKERFSLILESASTNQTSMYLCASSLLGATGTGELFFGEGSRLTVL.

J is TRBJ1-4 and V is TRBV30; no clear D. Germline lookup yields CDR1 GTSNPN and CDR2 SVGIG (reference sequence). V lost 2 bases and J lost 7, with 8 bases in between. The CDR3 is made up of 12 amino acids. CDR3 sequence (DNA): TGTGCCTGGAGTCGGCAGTCTGAAAAACTGTTTTTT. Encoded protein: CAWSRQSEKLFF.

The chain is built from TRBV2 and TRBJ2-2; 11 bases align to TRBD2. The CDR3 contains 14 residues. In germline, CDR1 is SNHLY, CDR2 FYNNEI. Unmatched junction bases numbered 1, after V lost 5 bases and J lost 5 bases. DNA for the CDR3: TGTGCCAGCAGTTCTAGCGGGAGGACCGGGGAGCTGTTTTTT. Translation: CASSSSGRTGELFF.

The chain recombines TRBV27 with TRBJ1-6, with unresolved D. The CDR3 is made up of 13 amino acids. Trimming stripped 3 bases from V and 7 bases from J, with 7 bases between. From germline, CDR1 is MNHEY and CDR2 SMNVEV (reference sequence). The CDR3 DNA follows: TGTGCCAGCAGTTTCGGCGGAAATTCACCCCTCCACTTT. This gives the protein CASSFGGNSPLHF.

This clone was recorded once. The genes are TRBV5-1 and TRBJ1-1; D is unclear. Germline CDR1 is SGHRS and CDR2 is YFSETQ. The CDR3 has 14 amino acids. The V end was cut by 2 bases, the J end by 0 bases, with 8 bases between. CDR3 bases: TGCGCCAGCAGCTTCCTGGGGTTGAACACTGAAGCTTTCTTT. It is translated as CASSFLGLNTEAFF.

The V and J genes are TRBV27 and TRBJ1-3; perhaps TRBD1 as D (6 bases). Germline CDR1 MNHEY, CDR2 SMNVEV (reference sequence). Deletions cut 2 bases from V and 0 bases from J, with 17 bases between. This CDR3 contains 18 residues. The CDR3 here is CASSLPPRGHHSGNTIYF. CDR3 DNA sequence: TGTGCCAGCAGTTTACCCCCGCGGGGGCACCACTCTGGAAACACCATATATTTT.

This clone was seen just once. The chain uses TRBV11-2 and TRBJ1-2; 10 nucleotides line up with TRBD1. V shed 5 bases and J 2 bases; nucleotides not matched to a gene: 8. Looked up from germline, CDR1 is SGHAT and CDR2 is FQNNGV. The CDR3 totals 16 residues. CDR3 amino acids: CASSPRRDRGNYGYTF. CDR3 bases: TGTGCCAGCAGCCCTCGTAGGGACAGGGGCAACTATGGCTACACCTTC.

The chain links TRBV15 to TRBJ1-6; TRBD1 matches at 7 bases. Unmatched junction bases numbered 10, after V lost 4 bases and J lost 7 bases. The CDR3 runs to 16 residues. Looked up from germline, CDR1 is LNHNV and CDR2 is YYDKDF (reference sequence). CDR3 sequence reads: CATSKRPQGLNSPLHF. Here the CDR3 DNA reads TGTGCCACCAGCAAAAGGCCACAGGGGTTGAATTCACCCCTCCACTTT.

The chain is built from TRBV29-1 and TRBJ1-2; D possibly corresponds to TRBD1 (6 bases). CDR3 size: 15 residues. Trimming removed 7 bases from V and 6 bases from J, with 24 bases in between. Germline assignment: CDR1 SQVTM and CDR2 ANQGSEA. The CDR3 spells CSAGGQGISGNGYTF. The CDR3 DNA follows: TGCAGCGCCGGGGGGCAGGGTATAAGTGGGAATGGCTACACCTTC.

The chain employs TRBV27 and TRBJ2-5; 7 bases agree with TRBD1. Trimming took 5 bases from V and 0 from J; bases not matched to a gene: 6. CDR3 size: 15 residues. CDR1 is MNHEY, CDR2 SMNVEV, per germline (reference sequence). The CDR3 here is CASSPWDSHQETQYF. The DNA for the CDR3 is TGTGCCAGCAGTCCCTGGGACAGCCACCAAGAGACCCAGTACTTC.

The J gene is TRBJ2-7, the V gene TRBV5-1, with 10 nucleotides matching TRBD1. Germline lookup yields CDR1 SGHRS and CDR2 YFSETQ. The J segment lost 3 bases and the V segment lost 4 bases, leaving 7 bases of the junction unmatched. This CDR3 is built from 15 residues. CDR3 loop: CASSTEDRGLYEQYF. DNA of the CDR3: TGCGCCAGCAGCACGGAAGACAGGGGGCTCTACGAGCAGTACTTC.

V gene TRBV19 combines with J gene TRBJ1-1; weak D call: TRBD1 (5 bases). The CDR3 has 13 amino acids. V lost 7 bases, J lost 3 bases, and 12 bases lay in between. The germline V gene has CDR1 LNHDA and CDR2 SQIVND (reference sequence). The CDR3 nucleotides read TGTGCCAGTACCAAGGACACCGACACTGAAGCTTTCTTT. Encoded protein: CASTKDTDTEAFF.

This chain links TRBV19 with TRBJ1-5; 7 bases line up with TRBD1. Per the germline V gene, CDR1 is LNHDA and CDR2 is SQIVND (reference sequence). This CDR3 comprises 18 residues. J gave up 0 bases and V 3 bases, and 11 bases lay outside the gene matches. In DNA form, the CDR3 reads TGTGCCAGTAGTATCGATGGGCAGGGGGTATATAGCAATCAGCCCCAGCATTTT. Residues: CASSIDGQGVYSNQPQHF.

The gene calls are TRBV27 and TRBJ1-2; TRBD1 aligns across 8 bases. J lost 0 bases, V lost 4 bases, and 4 bases had no gene match. The CDR3 length is 15 residues. Germline CDR1 MNHEY, CDR2 SMNVEV (reference sequence). The CDR3 DNA follows: TGTGCCAGCAGTTATAACAGGGGGACTAACTATGGCTACACCTTC. This codes for CASSYNRGTNYGYTF.

This rearrangement joins TRBV29-1 to TRBJ1-1; D call uncertain. From germline, CDR1 is SQVTM and CDR2 ANQGSEA. The CDR3 covers 13 residues. Trimming shortened V by 6 bases and J by 1 base, and 12 bases separated the two germline ends. The CDR3 protein is CSVLGPTNTEAFF. The DNA of the CDR3 is TGCAGCGTACTAGGGCCTACGAACACTGAAGCTTTCTTT.

J is TRBJ2-5 and V is TRBV5-1, with TRBD1 as a possible D gene (5 bases). The ends were cut back, 7 bases at V and 5 bases at J, with 15 bases in the middle. The V gene's germline CDR1 is SGHRS and CDR2 YFSETQ. CDR3 length: 13 residues. For the CDR3, the DNA is TGCGCCAGCTCGGACAAGGACCTTGAGACCCAGTACTTC. Translating it yields CASSDKDLETQYF.

This clone was seen more than once but under ten times. CDR3 sequence: CATSAGAGNQPQHF. CDR3 in DNA: TGTGCCACCAGTGCCGGGGCAGGGAATCAGCCCCAGCATTTT. V and J are TRBV24-1 and TRBJ1-5, with D maybe TRBD1 (5 bases). The CDR3 is 14 amino acids. Trimming left V 5 bases short and J 4 bases short, with 11 bases between. The germline gives CDR1 KGHDR, CDR2 SFDVKD.

This clone was seen just once. J is TRBJ2-3 and V is TRBV5-4; no definite D call. The V end lost 1 base, the J end lost 2 bases, and 8 bases lay between the germline ends. Germline CDR1 reads SGHNT; CDR2 reads YYREEE (reference sequence). The CDR3 runs to 14 residues. The chain's CDR3 is CASSLYENTDTQYF. CDR3 bases: TGTGCCAGCAGCTTGTACGAAAACACAGATACGCAGTATTTT.

V and J are TRBV10-3 and TRBJ2-2; 11 positions agree with TRBD2. Per the germline V gene, CDR1 is ENHRY and CDR2 is SYGVKD. Losses at the gene ends were 4 bases for V and 4 bases for J; bases not matched to a gene: 8. This CDR3 has 17 amino acids. This CDR3 is CAISGGSGGAVTGELFF. CDR3 sequence (DNA): TGTGCCATCAGTGGCGGTAGCGGGGGGGCCGTCACCGGGGAGCTGTTTTTT.

V is TRBV28 and J is TRBJ1-5; 7 bases fit TRBD1. The CDR3 has 15 amino acids. The germline V gene has CDR1 MDHEN and CDR2 SYDVKM. Trimming cost V 6 bases and J 7 bases; bases outside gene matches: 12. As DNA, the CDR3 is TGTGCCAGCAGAAACCCGGGCCAAGGGGGCCAGCCCCAGCATTTT. Translated: CASRNPGQGGQPQHF.

The rearrangement joins TRBV5-1 to TRBJ2-1, with 11 bases lining up with TRBD2. The CDR3 consists of 16 residues. V lost 4 bases, J lost 1 base, and 4 bases stayed unmatched. Germline CDR1 SGHRS, CDR2 YFSETQ. The CDR3 DNA reads TGCGCCAGCAGCCCCGGGACTAGCGGTTCCTACAATGAGCAGTTCTTC. Translation gives CASSPGTSGSYNEQFF.